A single sample is the source of the 22 T cell receptor beta chains below, sequenced in a study of cytomegalovirus exposure and HLA in healthy donors. This PCR relied on a set of 60 Vbeta primers and 13 Jbeta primers. Assay used: immunoSEQ multiplex PCR; TCRdb lists only in-frame clones, some missing. Seen here are more than 130,000 clones, roughly 80% observed once, and the top ten hold under 4.5%. Material for sequencing was PBMCs. All receptors derive from a man aged 35-49 years in good health and CMV-seropositive.

This clone has just a few counts. The chain carries TRBV6-6 and TRBJ2-1; no firm D call. CDR3 length: 13 amino acids. V was trimmed by 0 bases and J by 4 bases, leaving 4 bases between them. Germline V lookup: CDR1 MNHNY, CDR2 SVGAGI (reference sequence). CDR3 sequence: CASSYSGYNEQFF. The DNA of the CDR3 is TGTGCCAGCAGTTACTCCGGGTACAATGAGCAGTTCTTC.

V usage is TRBV11-2 and J usage is TRBJ2-7; TRBD2 matches 8 bases. CDR1 is SGHAT and CDR2 is FQNNGV in the germline V gene. V shed 5 bases and J 0 bases; nucleotides not matched to a gene: 9. There are 16 residues in the CDR3. The CDR3 DNA reads as TGTGCCAGCAGCCGCCGCCGGCGGGAGGACTCCTACGAGCAGTACTTC. It yields the protein CASSRRRREDSYEQYF.

The chain combines TRBV6-6 with TRBJ2-7; 8 bases align to TRBD1. V trimming: 3 bases; J trimming: 6 bases; junction bases outside the gene matches: 7. Germline V gene sequence: CDR1 MNHNY, CDR2 SVGAGI (reference sequence). CDR3 length: 14 residues. The CDR3 bases are TGTGCCAGCAGTTATTCTGACAGGGGTGCCGAGCAGTACTTC. Its protein is CASSYSDRGAEQYF.

This clone has only a few counts. In nucleotides, the CDR3 is TGTGCCAGCGGAGGAGGGAGTCTAGCGGTATTCACAGATACGCAGTATTTT. This gives the protein CASGGGSLAVFTDTQYF. V gene TRBV4-2 combines with J gene TRBJ2-3; 7 bases match TRBD2. The ends lost 8 bases at V and 2 bases at J; junction bases unmatched: 16. This CDR3 spans 17 amino acids. CDR1 is LGHNA, CDR2 YNFKEQ, per germline.

V usage is TRBV30 and J usage is TRBJ1-2; D might be TRBD1 (5 bases). In germline, CDR1 is GTSNPN, CDR2 SVGIG (reference sequence). The CDR3 is 14 residues long. V was trimmed by 3 bases and J by 1 base, leaving 12 bases between them. The CDR3 nucleotides are TGTGCCTGGAGCCTCGGGGGGTTTAACTATGGCTACACCTTC. It translates to CAWSLGGFNYGYTF.

The rearrangement uses TRBV27 and TRBJ1-6, with TRBD1 matching over 8 bases. The germline CDR1 and CDR2 sequences are MNHEY and SMNVEV (reference sequence). The V segment lost 6 bases and the J segment 11 bases; nucleotides outside the gene matches: 15. This CDR3 spans 16 amino acids. In DNA, the CDR3 is TGTGCCAGCAGCCTTCAGGGGGCGATTCGATTCGCACCCCTCCACTTT. It codes for CASSLQGAIRFAPLHF.

This clone was found a few times. This chain connects TRBV14 to TRBJ1-6; weak D call: TRBD1 (6 bases). V was cut by 2 bases and J by 15 bases, with 11 bases left in between. The length of the CDR3 is 12 residues. The germline gives CDR1 SGHDN, CDR2 FVKESK. This chain's CDR3 is CASSQYRVHLHF. The CDR3 nucleotides are TGTGCCAGCAGCCAATACAGGGTTCACCTCCACTTT.

Comment on this clone: The junction differs from germline at one of its ends, possibly a read error. This chain uses TRBV7-9 with TRBJ2-1; perhaps TRBD2 as D (5 bases). CDR1 is SEHNR and CDR2 is FQNEAQ in the germline V gene (reference sequence). This CDR3 is built from 12 residues. The CDR3 bases are TGTTCCAGCAGCAATGATCGGGGTGAGCAGTTCTTC. It codes for CSSSNDRGEQFF.

The chain uses TRBV30 and TRBJ2-3; weak D call: TRBD1 (6 bases). The V gene lost 0 bases and the J gene lost 3 bases, with 10 bases spanning the gap. Germline assignment: CDR1 GTSNPN and CDR2 SVGIG (reference sequence). This CDR3 has 14 residues. The CDR3: CAWSVRGGTDTQYF. The CDR3 DNA reads as TGTGCCTGGAGTGTCAGGGGCGGGACAGATACGCAGTATTTT.

In this sample, this clone turned up once. V gene TRBV18 combines with J gene TRBJ1-2; 8 nucleotides align to TRBD1. Germline CDR1 and CDR2: KGHSH and LQKENI. Germline trimming cut 6 bases from V and 3 bases from J; bases unmatched to any gene: 9. The CDR3 is 15 residues long. CDR3 in DNA: TGTGCCAGCTCCCCAACCGGACAGGGAGACTATGGCTACACCTTC. This sequence encodes CASSPTGQGDYGYTF.

For the CDR3, the DNA is TGCGCCAGCAGCTGGGGGCTAAGGGAGGGCCAAGCTTTCTTT. It specifies CASSWGLREGQAFF. This chain links TRBV5-1 with TRBJ1-1; TRBD1 might be the D (6 bases). This CDR3 is 14 amino acids long. V was clipped by 3 bases and J by 9 bases, with 18 bases between them. CDR1 and CDR2 from the germline V gene are SGHRS and YFSETQ.

This chain uses TRBV5-4 with TRBJ1-3, with 8 bases that match TRBD1. Germline values: CDR1 SGHNT, CDR2 YYREEE (reference sequence). V shed 0 bases, J shed 4 bases, and the junction held 3 bases outside the gene matches. The CDR3 loop spans 15 amino acids. The chain's CDR3 is CASSLGGQGGNTIYF. Written as DNA, the CDR3 is TGTGCCAGCAGCTTGGGTGGACAGGGAGGAAACACCATATATTTT.

The chain is built from TRBV7-6 and TRBJ2-1; 9 bases are shared with TRBD1. The CDR3 totals 17 residues. Germline V lookup: CDR1 SGHVS, CDR2 FNYEAQ. V was clipped by 5 bases and J by 8 bases; unmatched bases: 16. This CDR3 is CASSPQLSGTGPHEQFF. The DNA of the CDR3 is TGTGCCAGCAGCCCCCAACTATCCGGGACAGGGCCTCATGAGCAGTTCTTC.

The gene calls are TRBV7-9 and TRBJ2-5; a possible D gene is TRBD2 (6 bases). Germline V CDR1 and CDR2: SEHNR, FQNEAQ (reference sequence). The CDR3 spans 14 residues. V dropped 4 bases and J dropped 3 bases, with 12 bases sitting between them. CDR3 region: CASSWTGLEETQYF. DNA for the CDR3: TGTGCCAGCAGCTGGACGGGACTCGAAGAGACCCAGTACTTC.

The rearrangement uses TRBV2 and TRBJ2-2, with 9 bases lining up with TRBD2. This CDR3 is built from 14 residues. The V segment lost 8 bases and the J segment 5 bases; nucleotides outside the gene matches: 6. Looked up from germline, CDR1 is SNHLY and CDR2 is FYNNEI. In nucleotides, the CDR3 is TGTGCCAGCGCGGGAGGGCCGGGGACCGGGGAGCTGTTTTTT. It yields the protein CASAGGPGTGELFF.

The genes are TRBV5-1 and TRBJ2-6; D perhaps matches TRBD1 (6 bases). Germline CDR1 is SGHRS and CDR2 is YFSETQ. Trimming shortened V by 2 bases and J by 0 bases, and 12 bases separated the two germline ends. This CDR3 contains 17 residues. CDR3 nucleotide sequence: TGCGCCAGCAGCTTCCGGGACACAGTCTCTGGGGCCAACGTCCTGACTTTC. Translation: CASSFRDTVSGANVLTF.

This clone came up once. The gene calls are TRBV13 and TRBJ1-1, with D unresolved. CDR1 and CDR2 (germline): PRHDT, FYEKMQ (reference sequence). The length of the CDR3 is 14 residues. The V gene lost 1 base and the J gene lost 5 bases, with 11 bases spanning the gap. The CDR3 bases are TGTGCCAGCAGCTTAGTCTCCGCGGGGACTGAAGCTTTCTTT. It is translated as CASSLVSAGTEAFF.

This clone was seen more than once but under ten times. This CDR3 reads CAISDRTSGGYGYTF. CDR3 DNA: TGTGCCATCAGTGACCGGACCTCGGGGGGCTATGGCTACACCTTC. The chain uses TRBV10-3 and TRBJ1-2; TRBD1 is a possible D gene (5 bases). The CDR3 has 15 amino acids. Trimming stripped 3 bases from V and 4 bases from J, with 15 bases between. In germline, CDR1 is ENHRY, CDR2 SYGVKD.

The J gene is TRBJ1-6, the V gene TRBV5-6, with a tentative D call TRBD1 (6 bases). This CDR3 has 16 amino acids. Germline-derived CDR1 and CDR2 are SGHDT and YYEEEE. V lost 5 bases and J 4 bases, leaving 16 bases between the germline ends. The CDR3 sequence is CASRLYVDSYNSPLHF. DNA for the CDR3: TGTGCCAGCAGGCTCTACGTGGACAGTTATAATTCACCCCTCCACTTT.

This clone has a handful of counts. The V and J genes are TRBV2 and TRBJ1-2; D is unresolved. The germline V gene has CDR1 SNHLY and CDR2 FYNNEI. This CDR3 spans 13 amino acids. V was shortened by 3 bases and J by 0 bases, with 5 bases between the two germline ends. CDR3 loop: CASSDETNYGYTF. DNA for the CDR3: TGTGCCAGCAGTGATGAGACTAACTATGGCTACACCTTC.

This chain connects TRBV29-1 to TRBJ2-1; 8 nucleotides agree with TRBD2. The trim removed 7 bases at V and 9 bases at J, leaving 8 bases unmatched. The CDR3 covers 12 residues. Germline CDR1 is SQVTM and CDR2 is ANQGSEA. CDR3 protein: CSASGSYFEQFF. As DNA, the CDR3 is TGCAGCGCAAGCGGGAGTTACTTTGAGCAGTTCTTC.

J is TRBJ2-3 and V is TRBV2, with 9 bases identical to TRBD2. The CDR3 totals 15 residues. The junction had 9 bases not matched to a gene; V was cut back by 6 bases and J by 5 bases. Germline assignment: CDR1 SNHLY and CDR2 FYNNEI. In nucleotides, the CDR3 is TGTGCCAGCAGAGCGCCGGGACTAGCAATAGATACGCAGTATTTT. This codes for CASRAPGLAIDTQYF.